The 25 T cell receptor beta chains presented below share a single source sample, sequenced in a study of shared clonotypes between healthy human individuals (dated by TCRdb to 2020 to 2022). The library was prepared using the immunoSEQ multiplex PCR assay. Imported from immuneACCESS, the table was reduced by TCRdb to in-frame sequences with V and J called. These copies leave out some clones; in studies compared against another copy, an unresolved V gene accounts for under half, and the cause of the remainder is not known. The sample table holds roughly 850,000 clones, of which about 96% were seen once. Less than 0.25% of the sample comes from the top ten. CD8 naive samples were obtained by positive selection for CCR7 among CD45RO-negative cells, yielding a CD45RA+CCR7+ population from which TemRA cells were excluded. Sequenced: naive CD8+ T cells sorted from blood. According to the study, the label for this sample's cell subset or site signals: CD45RA+CCR7+. Source of these receptors: a man aged 30 to 39 in good health.

This clone has only a few counts. The chain is built from TRBV27 and TRBJ2-7, with 8 bases that match TRBD1. Germline CDR1 is MNHEY and CDR2 is SMNVEV (reference sequence). Trimming at V came to 5 bases and at J to 1 base, leaving 7 bases not matched to a gene. The CDR3 is 15 amino acids. CDR3 sequence reads: CASSPDRGGSYEQYF. CDR3 DNA sequence: TGTGCCAGCAGTCCCGACAGGGGCGGATCCTACGAGCAGTACTTC.

The gene calls are TRBV15 and TRBJ2-1; D unresolved. CDR3 length: 16 residues. The germline gives CDR1 LNHNV, CDR2 YYDKDF (reference sequence). Trimming removed 4 bases at V and 1 base at J, with 14 bases between. CDR3 nucleotides: TGTGCCACCAGCACCTCCGGTCCTCCATCCTACAATGAGCAGTTCTTC. It encodes CATSTSGPPSYNEQFF. Variable domain in full (rest from reference TRBV15 and TRBJ2-1): DAMVIQNPRYQVTQFGKPVTLSCSQTLNHNVMYWYQQKSSQAPKLLFHYYDKDFNNEADTPDNFQSRRPNTSFCFLDIRSPGLGDTAMYLCATSTSGPPSYNEQFFGPGTRLTVL.

This rearrangement joins TRBV20-1 to TRBJ2-7; D possibly corresponds to TRBD1 (6 bases). Germline values: CDR1 DFQATT, CDR2 SNEGSKA (reference sequence). The length of the CDR3 is 10 residues. This CDR3 reads CRLTGLEQYF. The CDR3 DNA follows: TGCAGGCTTACAGGGCTCGAGCAGTACTTC.

This rearrangement joins TRBV29-1 to TRBJ2-3; TRBD1 is a possible D gene (6 bases). CDR1 SQVTM and CDR2 ANQGSEA come from the germline V gene. V lost 0 bases, J lost 2 bases, and 15 bases lay in between. This CDR3 is built from 16 residues. The CDR3 loop reads CSVEDRGRGPTDTQYF. The CDR3 DNA is TGCAGCGTTGAAGATCGAGGCAGGGGACCCACAGATACGCAGTATTTT.

The V call is TRBV29-1, the J call TRBJ1-1, with D unresolved. V lost 0 bases and J 0 bases, leaving 11 bases between the germline ends. Germline V gene data show CDR1 as SQVTM and CDR2 as ANQGSEA. This CDR3 region has 15 residues. The CDR3 DNA follows: TGCAGCGTTGAAGATCAACGGCCCATGAACACTGAAGCTTTCTTT. Residues: CSVEDQRPMNTEAFF.

V gene TRBV6-4 combines with J gene TRBJ2-1; TRBD2 matches 10 bases. This CDR3 is built from 14 residues. Losses at the gene ends were 9 bases for V and 2 bases for J; bases not matched to a gene: 4. Germline V gene lookup returns CDR1 MRHNA and CDR2 SNTAGT. CDR3 protein: CARQLAGTYNEQFF. The CDR3 nucleotides are TGTGCCAGACAACTAGCGGGAACCTACAATGAGCAGTTCTTC.

The chain joins TRBV10-2 to TRBJ1-5; D not certain. This CDR3 contains 17 residues. Trimming took off 3 bases at V and 0 bases at J, with 15 bases between the two ends. Looked up from germline, CDR1 is WSHSY and CDR2 is SAAADI. Here the CDR3 reads CASSDLQTQYSNQPQHF. CDR3 nucleotides: TGCGCCAGCAGTGATTTACAGACACAGTATAGCAATCAGCCCCAGCATTTT.

The gene calls are TRBV4-1 and TRBJ2-2; TRBD2 matches 12 bases. CDR1 MGHRA and CDR2 YSYEKL come from the germline V gene. This CDR3 comprises 19 residues. The V gene end was trimmed by 1 base and the J gene end by 1 base; junction bases not matched to a gene: 7. The CDR3 loop is CASSQVWTSGTGNTGELFF. The CDR3 DNA reads as TGCGCCAGCAGCCAAGTTTGGACTAGCGGGACCGGGAACACCGGGGAGCTGTTTTTT.

The chain recombines TRBV4-3 with TRBJ2-7, with TRBD1 identical over 7 bases. Per the germline V gene, CDR1 is LGHNA and CDR2 is YSLEER. The V and J ends lost 1 base and 2 bases, in that order; junction bases with no gene match: 5. CDR3 size: 15 residues. The CDR3 sequence is CASSQVWGQTYEQYF. CDR3 coding DNA: TGCGCCAGCAGCCAAGTTTGGGGACAGACCTACGAGCAGTACTTC.

The chain has TRBV5-6 and TRBJ2-1, with D perhaps matching TRBD2 (6 bases). Trimming stripped 4 bases from V and 0 bases from J, with 11 bases between. The CDR3 contains 15 residues. CDR1 and CDR2 from the germline V gene are SGHDT and YYEEEE. The CDR3: CASSRRTNSYNEQFF. In nucleotides, the CDR3 is TGTGCCAGCAGCCGGCGGACTAACTCCTACAATGAGCAGTTCTTC.

The CDR3 DNA sequence: TGTGCCAGCAGTTACTCGGGGACAGGGGGGTACGAGCAGTACTTC. It specifies CASSYSGTGGYEQYF. The chain uses TRBV6-5 and TRBJ2-7, with 11 bases matching TRBD1. CDR1 and CDR2 (germline): MNHEY, SVGAGI. The trim removed 0 bases at V and 4 bases at J, leaving 2 bases unmatched. The CDR3 loop spans 15 amino acids.

V usage is TRBV2 and J usage is TRBJ1-1, with D possibly TRBD1 on 5 matching bases. The V and J ends lost 7 bases and 5 bases respectively, with 17 bases between them. Per germline, CDR1 SNHLY and CDR2 FYNNEI. This CDR3 has 14 amino acids. The CDR3 region is CASTDPDRGTEAFF. CDR3 in DNA: TGTGCCAGCACTGACCCAGACAGAGGGACTGAAGCTTTCTTT.

The chain is built from TRBV7-9 and TRBJ2-7; maybe TRBD1 (6 bases). The germline V gene encodes CDR1 SEHNR and CDR2 FQNEAQ (reference sequence). The ends were cut back, 5 bases at V and 2 bases at J, with 10 bases in the middle. The CDR3 has 13 amino acids. The CDR3 protein is CASSTGQTYEQYF. In nucleotides, the CDR3 is TGTGCCAGCAGCACAGGACAGACCTACGAGCAGTACTTC. Filled out from reference TRBV7-9 and TRBJ2-7, the complete variable domain reads DTGVSQNPRHKITKRGQNVTFRCDPISEHNRLYWYRQTLGQGPEFLTYFQNEAQLEKSRLLSDRFSAERPKGSFSTLEIQRTEQGDSAMYLCASSTGQTYEQYFGPGTRLTVT.

This chain links TRBV5-1 with TRBJ2-7; D is possibly TRBD1 or TRBD2 (5 bases each). In germline, CDR1 is SGHRS, CDR2 YFSETQ. This CDR3 region has 14 residues. V was shortened by 3 bases and J by 4 bases, with 14 bases between the two germline ends. CDR3 in amino acids: CASSSPGTSYEQYF. As DNA, the CDR3 is TGCGCCAGCAGCTCCCCCGGGACGAGTTACGAGCAGTACTTC.

The chain employs TRBV6-5 and TRBJ1-1, with a weak D call TRBD1 (6 bases). V gave up 0 bases and J gave up 10 bases, with 15 bases separating them. This CDR3 has 14 residues. CDR1 is MNHEY and CDR2 is SVGAGI in the germline V gene. For the CDR3, the DNA is TGTGCCAGCAGTTACTCACTAAAGGGGGAAGGAGCTTTCTTT. Amino acids: CASSYSLKGEGAFF.

V and J are TRBV9 and TRBJ1-3; 8 bases map to TRBD1. CDR1 and CDR2 (germline): SGDLS, YYNGEE. J gave up 3 bases and V 3 bases, and 5 bases lay outside the gene matches. The CDR3 contains 15 residues. CDR3 DNA sequence: TGTGCCAGCAGCGCCAGGGGGCAGGGTGGAAACACCATATATTTT. Amino acids: CASSARGQGGNTIYF.

The rearrangement links TRBV5-4 to TRBJ1-1; 8 positions match TRBD1. CDR3 size: 15 residues. V was clipped by 0 bases and J by 4 bases; unmatched bases: 5. Germline V gene data show CDR1 as SGHNT and CDR2 as YYREEE (reference sequence). The CDR3 protein is CASSLVQGAFTEAFF. In nucleotides, the CDR3 is TGTGCCAGCAGCTTGGTCCAGGGGGCATTCACTGAAGCTTTCTTT. Based on the CDR3 plus reference TRBV5-4 and TRBJ1-1, the full variable domain is ETGVTQSPTHLIKTRGQQVTLRCSSQSGHNTVSWYQQALGQGPQFIFQYYREEENGRGNFPPRFSGLQFPNYSSELNVNALELDDSALYLCASSLVQGAFTEAFFGQGTRLTVV.

The chain has TRBV18 and TRBJ2-6, with D possibly matching TRBD1 (5 bases). This CDR3 is built from 18 residues. The germline V gene encodes CDR1 KGHSH and CDR2 LQKENI. V lost 2 bases, J lost 0 bases, and 14 bases lay in between. DNA of the CDR3: TGTGCCAGCTCACCAGGGGCTTCCTCCCCCTCTGGGGCCAACGTCCTGACTTTC. This gives the protein CASSPGASSPSGANVLTF.

The chain employs TRBV11-2 and TRBJ2-7; D gene ambiguous. Deletions cut 8 bases from V and 1 base from J, with 12 bases between. CDR1 SGHAT and CDR2 FQNNGV come from the germline V gene. This CDR3 is built from 13 residues. Here the CDR3 reads CASALGASYEQYF. The CDR3 nucleotides read TGTGCCAGCGCCCTCGGAGCGTCCTACGAGCAGTACTTC.

The J gene is TRBJ2-7, the V gene TRBV2; D may be TRBD2 (6 bases). Per germline, CDR1 SNHLY and CDR2 FYNNEI. This CDR3 region has 13 residues. Trimming removed 0 bases at V and 5 bases at J, with 8 bases between. The CDR3 sequence: CASSEAGGDEQYF. Written as DNA, the CDR3 is TGTGCCAGCAGTGAAGCTGGAGGGGACGAGCAGTACTTC.

The CDR3 sequence: CASSSRDKWEVYEQFF. CDR3 DNA: TGTGCCAGCTCTTCTCGGGACAAATGGGAGGTATATGAGCAGTTCTTC. The chain uses TRBV18 and TRBJ2-1; D may be TRBD1 or TRBD2 (6 bases each). V was shortened by 6 bases and J by 8 bases, with 23 bases between the two germline ends. CDR1 and CDR2 from the germline V gene are KGHSH and LQKENI. This CDR3 has 16 amino acids.

This clone was observed once. CDR3 nucleotide sequence: TGTGCCACCAGCCTGCGGGGGTTGGGCTACGAGCAGTACTTC. This translates into CATSLRGLGYEQYF. The chain uses TRBV15 and TRBJ2-7; 7 positions match TRBD2. The CDR3 runs to 14 residues. V lost 5 bases to trimming and J lost 3 bases; unmatched junction nucleotides: 7. The germline V gene has CDR1 LNHNV and CDR2 YYDKDF (reference sequence).

The J gene is TRBJ2-3, the V gene TRBV7-8, with 9 bases aligning to TRBD2. With 5 bases clipped from V and 4 bases from J, the junction kept 13 bases outside the gene matches. The CDR3 is 17 amino acids. Germline loops: CDR1 SGHVS, CDR2 FQNEAQ. In DNA, the CDR3 is TGTGCCAGCAGCCTCCCAAAGCGGGAGGCGGCACCAGATACGCAGTATTTT. This sequence encodes CASSLPKREAAPDTQYF.

This clone was seen just once. The CDR3 loop is CASSLLPPSRAGANVLTF. CDR3 DNA: TGTGCCAGCAGTTTACTACCCCCTTCGCGGGCCGGGGCCAACGTCCTGACTTTC. The J gene is TRBJ2-6, the V gene TRBV27, with D perhaps TRBD2 (5 bases). Germline lookup yields CDR1 MNHEY and CDR2 SMNVEV (reference sequence). This CDR3 has 18 amino acids. V was shortened by 2 bases and J by 4 bases, with 18 bases between the two germline ends.

The V gene is TRBV7-9, the J gene TRBJ2-5; possibly TRBD2 for D (6 bases). This CDR3 comprises 14 residues. Trimming took off 4 bases at V and 3 bases at J, with 12 bases between the two ends. CDR1 is SEHNR, CDR2 FQNEAQ, per germline (reference sequence). The CDR3 region has the DNA TGTGCCAGCAGCTCTTTAGCGGTGAAAGAGACCCAGTACTTC. Its protein product is CASSSLAVKETQYF. The full variable domain, completed using reference TRBV7-9 and TRBJ2-5, is DTGVSQNPRHKITKRGQNVTFRCDPISEHNRLYWYRQTLGQGPEFLTYFQNEAQLEKSRLLSDRFSAERPKGSFSTLEIQRTEQGDSAMYLCASSSLAVKETQYFGPGTRLLVL.